This passage covers 6 T cell receptor beta chains from one sample sequenced in a study of T cells in Graves' hyperthyroidism and ophthalmopathy. RNA transcripts yielded amplified TCR beta CDR3 regions. HTBI primers were employed in a first-round RT-PCR of the TCR CDR3. TCRdb reprocessed the multiplex PCR reads via MiXCR and lists one record per CDR3 protein. The sample shows 400,000 to 600,000 distinct CDR3 sequences, under 25% of them seen only once. The specimen sequenced was blood. Every receptor here comes from a man aged 18-30 years with Graves' hyperthyroidism.

This clonotype was seen ten or more times. The CDR3 reads CATEPLDRNTEAFF. The CDR3 DNA reads TGTGCCACTGAACCGCTGGATCGGAACACTGAAGCTTTCTTT. The V and J genes are TRBV28 and TRBJ1-1; D is undetermined. CDR3 length equals 14 residues. Trimming took 10 bases from V and 1 from J, leaving 16 bases between them. CDR1 is MDHEN and CDR2 is SYDVKM in the germline V gene.

This clonotype was seen repeatedly, ten times or more. The chain carries TRBV10-2 and TRBJ1-5; 8 bases line up with TRBD1. The V gene's germline CDR1 is WSHSY and CDR2 SAAADI. The CDR3 length is 15 residues. The V and J ends lost 6 bases and 3 bases, in that order; junction bases with no gene match: 7. CDR3 in DNA: TGCGCCAGCAGCAGGCTGACAGGGGACAATCAGCCCCAGCATTTT. Translating gives CASSRLTGDNQPQHF.

The rearrangement links TRBV7-3 to TRBJ1-1; D may be TRBD1 (6 bases). CDR1 is SGHTA, CDR2 FQGTGA, per germline. CDR3 length: 14 amino acids. Deletions cut 2 bases from V and 4 bases from J, with 11 bases between. The CDR3 bases are TGTGCCAGCAGCTTACAGGGGTGGGGCACTGAAGCTTTCTTT. It yields the protein CASSLQGWGTEAFF.

In its sample, this clonotype was seen many times. The J gene is TRBJ1-2, the V gene TRBV29-1; D may be TRBD1 (6 bases). Per the germline V gene, CDR1 is SQVTM and CDR2 is ANQGSEA. V was trimmed by 4 bases and J by 4 bases, leaving 13 bases between them. This CDR3 has 13 residues. CDR3 coding DNA: TGCAGCGTTGTTGCGGGGGCTCTCTATGGCTACACCTTC. Translating gives CSVVAGALYGYTF.

There are many counts of this clonotype. The V gene is TRBV29-1, the J gene TRBJ1-1, with D unresolved. The CDR3 sequence is 12 residues long. Deletions cut 4 bases from V and 2 bases from J, with 8 bases between. Germline assignment: CDR1 SQVTM and CDR2 ANQGSEA. The CDR3 DNA sequence: TGCAGCGTTGGTGGACTTAACACTGAAGCTTTCTTT. Translation gives CSVGGLNTEAFF.

This clonotype turned up a few times. At one boundary the junction diverges from the germline segment, which might be a read error. The chain employs TRBV5-1 and TRBJ2-7; D uncertain. The CDR3 spans 15 residues. In germline, CDR1 is SGHRS, CDR2 YFSETQ. The CDR3 region is CASRPQPESSYGQYF. CDR3 nucleotides: TGCGCCAGCAGACCGCAGCCAGAGTCCTCCTACGGGCAGTACTTC.